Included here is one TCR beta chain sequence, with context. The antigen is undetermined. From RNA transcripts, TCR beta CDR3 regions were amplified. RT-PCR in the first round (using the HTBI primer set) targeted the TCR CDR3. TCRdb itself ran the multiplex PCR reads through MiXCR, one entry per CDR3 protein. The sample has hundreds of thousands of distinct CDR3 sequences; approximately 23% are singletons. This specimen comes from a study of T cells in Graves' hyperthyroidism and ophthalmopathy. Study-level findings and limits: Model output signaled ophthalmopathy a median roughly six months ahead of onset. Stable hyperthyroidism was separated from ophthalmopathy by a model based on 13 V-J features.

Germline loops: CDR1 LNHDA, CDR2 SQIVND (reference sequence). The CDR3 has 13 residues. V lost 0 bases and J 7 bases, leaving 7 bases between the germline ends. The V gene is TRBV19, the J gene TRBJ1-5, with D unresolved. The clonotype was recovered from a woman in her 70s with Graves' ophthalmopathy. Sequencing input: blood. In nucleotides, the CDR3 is TGTGCCAGTAGTATAGATCGAGACCAGCCCCAGCATTTT. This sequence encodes CASSIDRDQPQHF.